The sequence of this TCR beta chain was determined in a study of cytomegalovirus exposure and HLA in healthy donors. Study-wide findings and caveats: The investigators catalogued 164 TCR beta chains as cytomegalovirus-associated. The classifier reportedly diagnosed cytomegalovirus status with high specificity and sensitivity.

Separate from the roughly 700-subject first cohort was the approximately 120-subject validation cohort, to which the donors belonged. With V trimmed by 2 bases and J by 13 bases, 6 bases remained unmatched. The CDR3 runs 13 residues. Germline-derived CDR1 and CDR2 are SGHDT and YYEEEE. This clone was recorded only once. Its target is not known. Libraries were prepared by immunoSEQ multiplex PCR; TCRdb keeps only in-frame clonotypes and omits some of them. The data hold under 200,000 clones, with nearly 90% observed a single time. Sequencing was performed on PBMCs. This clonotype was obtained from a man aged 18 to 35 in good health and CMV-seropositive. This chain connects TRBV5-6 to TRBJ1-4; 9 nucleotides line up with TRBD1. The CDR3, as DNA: TGTGCCAGCAGCTTCGGACAGGGGATCAGACTGTTTTTT. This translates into CASSFGQGIRLFF.